This TCR beta chain was obtained from a study of regulatory T cells in long-lasting Graves disease. This clonotype was observed at least ten times. Both iRepertoire HTBI primers and Arm-PCR of CDR3 regions were used to build the TCR beta libraries. TCRdb reanalysed the multiplex PCR reads using MiXCR and keeps one entry per CDR3 protein. The table has roughly 430,000 distinct CDR3 sequences, approximately 22% seen once. Specified time point: persistent/refractory GD, antithyroid drugs over 5 years with positive TRAb. RNA extracted from PBMCs served as the sequencing template. The source of the patients was an endocrinology department in Xi'an, China. Each patient gave 7 to 9 milliliters of EDTA-anticoagulated peripheral blood. The material was peripheral blood mononuclear cells (PBMCs), obtained when the disease was refractory, from a patient treated with antithyroid drugs. The clonotype was recovered from a female donor with Graves disease.

The chain's CDR3 is CSALGVSYEQYF. CDR3 in DNA: TGCAGTGCACTTGGGGTCTCCTACGAGCAGTACTTC. The V call is TRBV20-1, the J call TRBJ2-7, with D uncertain. Trimming removed 6 bases from V and 0 bases from J, with 9 bases in between. The germline CDR1 and CDR2 sequences are DFQATT and SNEGSKA (reference sequence). The CDR3 spans 12 residues.